One sample yielded the 29 T cell receptor beta chains listed below, sequenced in a study of T cells in Graves' hyperthyroidism and ophthalmopathy. Amplification targeted TCR beta CDR3 regions from RNA transcripts. TCR CDR3 regions were first amplified by RT-PCR with HTBI primers. One entry per CDR3 protein, called by TCRdb with MiXCR from the multiplex PCR reads. The sample has roughly 740,000 distinct CDR3 sequences; around 17% are singletons. Material: blood. These receptors originate from a man between 18 and 35 years old with Graves' hyperthyroidism.

The chain joins TRBV24-1 to TRBJ2-5; maybe TRBD1 (5 bases). Germline V lookup: CDR1 KGHDR, CDR2 SFDVKD. V lost 5 bases and J 2 bases, leaving 11 bases between the germline ends. CDR3 length equals 14 residues. CDR3 region: CATSGSTEQETQYF. CDR3 bases: TGTGCCACCAGTGGTTCGACAGAACAAGAGACCCAGTACTTC.

The rearrangement joins TRBV5-1 to TRBJ2-5, with D perhaps TRBD1 (5 bases). CDR1 is SGHRS and CDR2 is YFSETQ in the germline V gene. The CDR3 extends over 13 amino acids. V shed 3 bases and J shed 5 bases, with 11 bases lying between them. Written as DNA, the CDR3 is TGCGCCAGCAGCTGGGGCGATAGTGAGACCCAGTACTTC. The encoded protein is CASSWGDSETQYF.

This clonotype was detected ten times or more. This chain links TRBV7-9 with TRBJ2-2; 7 nucleotides match TRBD1. CDR1 SEHNR and CDR2 FQNEAQ come from the germline V gene (reference sequence). This CDR3 has 15 amino acids. J gave up 7 bases and V 6 bases, and 11 bases lay outside the gene matches. CDR3 loop: CASSSGPDRDGELFF. Written as DNA, the CDR3 is TGTGCCAGCAGTTCCGGACCCGACAGGGACGGGGAGCTGTTTTTT.

This clonotype appeared many times. The chain links TRBV3-1 to TRBJ1-1; the D gene is possibly TRBD1 (5 bases). The germline CDR1 and CDR2 sequences are LGHDT and YNNKEL (reference sequence). The V end lost 0 bases, the J end lost 5 bases, and 13 bases lay between the germline ends. The CDR3 runs 15 residues. CDR3 bases: TGTGCCAGCAGCCAAGAAGTAGGGGAGGGGACTGAAGCTTTCTTT. Translation: CASSQEVGEGTEAFF.

In this sample, this clonotype turned up a few times. The V gene is TRBV20-1, the J gene TRBJ2-1, with 7 bases lining up with TRBD1. V lost 5 bases to trimming and J lost 1 base; unmatched junction nucleotides: 5. Germline V gene data show CDR1 as DFQATT and CDR2 as SNEGSKA (reference sequence). The CDR3 is 14 amino acids. The CDR3 sequence is CSALDRQSYNEQFF. The DNA of the CDR3 is TGCAGTGCTTTGGACAGGCAGTCCTACAATGAGCAGTTCTTC.

This clonotype was seen at least ten times. The J gene is TRBJ2-7, the V gene TRBV30; TRBD2 is a possible D gene (5 bases). V dropped 2 bases and J dropped 4 bases, with 6 bases sitting between them. Germline CDR1 and CDR2: GTSNPN and SVGIG (reference sequence). The length of the CDR3 is 11 residues. CDR3 nucleotide sequence: TGTGCCTGGAGTAGCGGTTACGAGCAGTACTTC. This codes for CAWSSGYEQYF.

This clonotype was seen a few times. The rearrangement uses TRBV6-2 or TRBV6-3 and TRBJ1-4; D gene unclear. Per germline, CDR1 MNHEY and CDR2 SVGEGT. CDR3 length: 13 amino acids. With 4 bases removed from V and 8 bases from J, the gap between germline ends came to 11 bases. CDR3 amino acids: CASSSGFGEKLFF. CDR3 sequence (DNA): TGTGCCAGCAGTTCGGGGTTCGGGGAAAAACTGTTTTTT.

The chain is built from TRBV20-1 and TRBJ2-1; D possibly corresponds to TRBD2 (6 bases). Germline V gene lookup returns CDR1 DFQATT and CDR2 SNEGSKA (reference sequence). V was clipped by 0 bases and J by 0 bases, with 12 bases between them. This CDR3 spans 16 amino acids. In nucleotides, the CDR3 is TGCAGTGCTAGAGATATCGGGCGGGGCTCCTACAATGAGCAGTTCTTC. As protein: CSARDIGRGSYNEQFF.

The chain has TRBV6-1 and TRBJ2-3; 9 nucleotides agree with TRBD2. CDR3 length: 15 amino acids. The junction had 13 bases not matched to a gene; V was cut back by 5 bases and J by 10 bases. The germline gives CDR1 MNHNS, CDR2 SASEGT. The CDR3 region has the DNA TGTGCCAGCAGTCTCGGGCGGCTAGCGGGACTGGCGCAGTATTTT. Its protein is CASSLGRLAGLAQYF.

This clonotype was recorded many times. The chain couples TRBV12-3 or TRBV12-4 to TRBJ2-1; the D gene is possibly TRBD2 (6 bases). Trimming pared 5 bases from V and 0 bases from J, leaving 11 bases between. The CDR3 totals 15 residues. The CDR3 protein is CASSPRLGSYNEQFF. For the CDR3, the DNA is TGTGCCAGCAGTCCCCGACTAGGCTCCTACAATGAGCAGTTCTTC.

This clonotype appeared a few times. V and J are TRBV30 and TRBJ2-5, with 7 nucleotides matching TRBD2. V lost 0 bases, J lost 8 bases, and 18 bases stayed unmatched. Looked up from germline, CDR1 is GTSNPN and CDR2 is SVGIG (reference sequence). The CDR3 length is 17 residues. In DNA, the CDR3 is TGTGCCTGGAGTGTACGGCTAGCGGAGAAAAAGAGGGGTACCCAGTACTTC. Encoded protein: CAWSVRLAEKKRGTQYF.

The sample holds many counts of this clonotype. CDR3 coding DNA: TGTGCCAGCAGTTTGGTCGGCGGGAGGGCGGGGGAGCAGTACTTC. Translation gives CASSLVGGRAGEQYF. V gene TRBV28 combines with J gene TRBJ2-7, with TRBD2 matching over 9 bases. Germline V gene lookup returns CDR1 MDHEN and CDR2 SYDVKM. V lost 3 bases to trimming and J lost 7 bases; unmatched junction nucleotides: 10. The CDR3 sequence is 15 residues long.

The chain carries TRBV7-6 and TRBJ1-3; 8 bases fit TRBD1. The CDR3 consists of 17 residues. V gave up 5 bases and J gave up 2 bases; unmatched junction bases: 11. CDR1 and CDR2 (germline): SGHVS, FNYEAQ. The CDR3 DNA is TGTGCCAGCAGCCCACAGGGGGGATGGGGGACTGGAAACACCATATATTTT. This codes for CASSPQGGWGTGNTIYF.

This clonotype was detected many times. CDR3 DNA: TGTGCCAGTCGACGGAGGGACACTGAAGCTTTCTTT. As protein: CASRRRDTEAFF. This chain connects TRBV28 to TRBJ1-1; D is uncertain. Germline V CDR1 and CDR2: MDHEN, SYDVKM. CDR3 length equals 12 residues. Trimming stripped 9 bases from V and 3 bases from J, with 11 bases between.

This clonotype was counted many times. The V gene is TRBV2, the J gene TRBJ2-7; D remains unclear. The CDR3 has 12 residues. Trimming cost V 5 bases and J 3 bases, with 8 bases left between them. The V gene's germline CDR1 is SNHLY and CDR2 FYNNEI. DNA of the CDR3: TGTGCCAGCAGTAGCGACCTCTACGAGCAGTACTTC. Translated: CASSSDLYEQYF.

The chain has TRBV6-2 or TRBV6-3 and TRBJ1-1; D is ambiguous. The CDR3 has 14 amino acids. Germline values: CDR1 MNHEY, CDR2 SVGEGT. Between the trimmed V and J ends, which lost 6 bases and 2 bases, there was a span of 13 bases. The CDR3 nucleotides are TGTGCCAGCAGAGACCAGAGGCTAAACACTGAAGCTTTCTTT. It specifies CASRDQRLNTEAFF.

This clonotype was counted many times. The chain joins TRBV6-1 to TRBJ2-3; 7 bases line up with TRBD2. The J segment lost 3 bases and the V segment lost 1 base, leaving 7 bases of the junction unmatched. There are 16 residues in the CDR3. The germline CDR1 and CDR2 sequences are MNHNS and SASEGT. CDR3 DNA: TGTGCCAGCAGTGAAGGGGGCGGGAGAAGAACAGATACGCAGTATTTT. Residues: CASSEGGGRRTDTQYF.

This clonotype has ten or more counts. DNA of the CDR3: TGTGCCACCAGTGATGAACTAGCGGGAGGGCCGAGCTCCTACAATGAGCAGTTCTTC. Translated: CATSDELAGGPSSYNEQFF. The chain employs TRBV24-1 and TRBJ2-1; 13 nucleotides agree with TRBD2. With V trimmed by 3 bases and J by 0 bases, 7 bases remained unmatched. The CDR3 is 19 amino acids. CDR1 is KGHDR and CDR2 is SFDVKD in the germline V gene.

The sample holds many counts of this clonotype. This rearrangement joins TRBV12-3 or TRBV12-4 to TRBJ1-5; D call uncertain. This CDR3 has 13 residues. V dropped 3 bases and J dropped 3 bases, with 6 bases sitting between them. The CDR3: CASSLVLNQPQHF. The DNA of the CDR3 is TGTGCCAGCAGTTTGGTTCTCAATCAGCCCCAGCATTTT.

Many counts were recorded for this clonotype. J is TRBJ1-1 and V is TRBV7-2, with 9 bases lining up with TRBD1. The CDR3 covers 13 residues. J gave up 7 bases and V 7 bases, and 7 bases lay outside the gene matches. The V gene's germline CDR1 is SGHTA and CDR2 FQGNSA. The DNA of the CDR3 is TGTGCCAGCAAACCGGGACAGGGCAATGAAGCTTTCTTT. The encoded protein is CASKPGQGNEAFF.

The chain combines TRBV6-5 with TRBJ1-1; the D gene is possibly TRBD1 (6 bases). V was pared by 6 bases and J by 1 base, with 15 bases between. This CDR3 has 15 residues. The V gene's germline CDR1 is MNHEY and CDR2 SVGAGI. The CDR3 protein is CASSRGRGGNTEAFF. The CDR3, as DNA: TGTGCCAGCAGCCGCGGCAGGGGAGGGAACACTGAAGCTTTCTTT.

This clonotype occurred many times. The chain recombines TRBV2 with TRBJ2-7; D gene unclear. Germline assignment: CDR1 SNHLY and CDR2 FYNNEI. V was cut by 4 bases and J by 3 bases, with 19 bases left in between. The CDR3 spans 16 residues. The CDR3 DNA follows: TGTGCCAGCAGTGCATTCGGTGCAGGTAAATTCTACGAGCAGTACTTC. Amino acids: CASSAFGAGKFYEQYF.

This clonotype occurred many times. The chain has TRBV20-1 and TRBJ2-1; TRBD2 aligns across 16 bases. The CDR3 runs to 16 residues. The trim removed 0 bases at V and 8 bases at J, leaving 4 bases unmatched. Germline-derived CDR1 and CDR2 are DFQATT and SNEGSKA (reference sequence). The CDR3 DNA sequence: TGCAGTGCTAGAGAGGGACTAGCGGGAGGGGGCTATGAGCAGTTCTTC. Translation gives CSAREGLAGGGYEQFF.

This clonotype was observed at least ten times. The chain joins TRBV29-1 to TRBJ1-1, with D uncertain. Germline CDR1 reads SQVTM; CDR2 reads ANQGSEA. The ends were cut back, 6 bases at V and 4 bases at J, with 12 bases in the middle. This CDR3 is 12 amino acids long. DNA for the CDR3: TGCAGCGTAGGTGTAACGGGCACTGAAGCTTTCTTT. This gives the protein CSVGVTGTEAFF.

This clonotype has at least ten counts. The chain carries TRBV7-9 and TRBJ2-2; D may match TRBD1 or TRBD2 (5 bases each). The CDR3 extends over 17 amino acids. The ends were cut back, 5 bases at V and 2 bases at J, with 18 bases in the middle. Germline V gene lookup returns CDR1 SEHNR and CDR2 FQNEAQ (reference sequence). CDR3 bases: TGTGCCAGCAGCCGCCGTTCCGGGGCGCAAAACACCGGGGAGCTGTTTTTT. Translating gives CASSRRSGAQNTGELFF.

The table lists this clonotype with a few counts. V is TRBV12-3 or TRBV12-4 and J is TRBJ2-5; 8 bases are shared with TRBD1. V lost 6 bases, J lost 5 bases, and 8 bases stayed unmatched. The length of the CDR3 is 14 residues. CDR3 coding DNA: TGTGCCAGCAGCCCGACAGGGGCGCGGGAGACCCAGTACTTC. Translated: CASSPTGARETQYF.

The chain carries TRBV6-5 and TRBJ2-1; tentative D call: TRBD2 (5 bases). The CDR3 is made up of 14 amino acids. Germline V gene sequence: CDR1 MNHEY, CDR2 SVGAGI. V was clipped by 0 bases and J by 5 bases, with 8 bases between them. The CDR3 is CASSYSLGDNEQFF. CDR3 DNA sequence: TGTGCCAGCAGTTACTCACTAGGAGACAATGAGCAGTTCTTC.

The genes are TRBV7-2 and TRBJ2-5; TRBD1 aligns across 7 bases. The CDR3 is 14 amino acids. The germline V gene encodes CDR1 SGHTA and CDR2 FQGNSA. V shed 4 bases, J shed 5 bases, and the junction held 7 bases outside the gene matches. For the CDR3, the DNA is TGTGCCAGCAGCTCGGACAGGTCGAGGGAGACCCAGTACTTC. As protein: CASSSDRSRETQYF.

The V gene is TRBV29-1, the J gene TRBJ1-1; D is possibly TRBD1 (6 bases). The CDR3 loop spans 13 amino acids. V lost 6 bases to trimming and J lost 0 bases, with 11 bases between them. Germline lookup yields CDR1 SQVTM and CDR2 ANQGSEA. CDR3 in DNA: TGCAGCGTCTCCGGACAGATGAACACTGAAGCTTTCTTT. Protein product: CSVSGQMNTEAFF.